What follows are 23 T cell receptor beta chains derived from one specimen sequenced in a study of Ad26.COV2.S vaccination and SARS-CoV-2 variants. Treatment reported: some 20 received Ad26.COV2.S at low or high dose, single or two shots; about 5 received placebo; per-sample allocation not given. Specimen acquisition occurred on day 63 following the initial vaccine or placebo injection. TCRdb's table, derived via immunoSEQ multiplex PCR, lists solely in-frame clones and lacks some. The table records some 480,000 clones, around 85% of them present only once. The material was peripheral blood, obtained in a trial of Ad26.COV2.S vaccine versus placebo. The origin of the receptors is a person aged 18-60 years who received the Ad26.COV2.S COVID-19 vaccine or a placebo.

J is TRBJ2-7 and V is TRBV4-1; 8 nucleotides align to TRBD1. With 4 bases clipped from V and 4 bases from J, the junction kept 3 bases outside the gene matches. The germline gives CDR1 MGHRA, CDR2 YSYEKL. This CDR3 has 13 residues. This chain's CDR3 is CASSPRGQYEQYF. CDR3 sequence (DNA): TGCGCCAGCAGCCCCAGGGGGCAATACGAGCAGTACTTC.

This clone was seen more than once but under ten times. The chain combines TRBV5-6 with TRBJ1-3, with no clear D. The CDR3 runs 14 residues. The germline V and J ends were trimmed by 3 bases and 5 bases, with 12 bases remaining between them. The germline CDR1 and CDR2 sequences are SGHDT and YYEEEE. The CDR3 is CASSSRALRNTIYF. The CDR3 nucleotides are TGTGCCAGCAGCTCGCGGGCCCTAAGAAACACCATATATTTT.

This chain connects TRBV21-1 to TRBJ2-7; the D segment call TRBD2 is taken from the table without a DNA check. TRBV21-1 is an annotated pseudogene. The CDR3 loop spans 19 amino acids. The CDR3 DNA follows: TGTGCCAGCAGCAAAGGGCCCTACCGGACTAGCGGGACGTCCTACGAGCAGTACTTC. Amino acid sequence: CASSKGPYRTSGTSYEQYF.

The sample holds one count of this clone. This chain connects TRBV15 to TRBJ1-2; D not certain. The germline V gene encodes CDR1 LNHNV and CDR2 YYDKDF (reference sequence). V gave up 0 bases and J gave up 8 bases, with 16 bases separating them. The CDR3 is 15 residues long. The DNA of the CDR3 is TGTGCCACCAGCAGAGATTTGAGGACTCGCGGGGGCTACACCTTC. It specifies CATSRDLRTRGGYTF.

In this sample, this clone turned up once. The chain uses TRBV5-4 and TRBJ2-5, with 9 bases matching TRBD2. In germline, CDR1 is SGHNT, CDR2 YYREEE (reference sequence). With V trimmed by 3 bases and J by 2 bases, 8 bases remained unmatched. CDR3 length equals 16 residues. The CDR3 loop is CASSSVSGRGQETQYF. The CDR3 bases are TGTGCCAGCAGCTCGGTTAGCGGGAGAGGGCAAGAGACCCAGTACTTC.

V is TRBV19 and J is TRBJ2-1; 7 bases agree with TRBD1. The CDR3 spans 15 residues. The V gene end was trimmed by 6 bases and the J gene end by 7 bases; junction bases not matched to a gene: 12. Germline loops: CDR1 LNHDA, CDR2 SQIVND (reference sequence). CDR3 in DNA: TGTGCCAGTAGCTCTACGTCTCCGACAGGGAATGAGCAGTTCTTC. The encoded protein is CASSSTSPTGNEQFF.

The rearrangement links TRBV11-3 to TRBJ2-7; D possibly corresponds to TRBD1 (6 bases). V was cut by 8 bases and J by 6 bases, with 17 bases left in between. This CDR3 region has 13 residues. Germline CDR1 is SGHNT and CDR2 is YENEEA. The CDR3 here is CASSRGTFVEQYF. The CDR3 nucleotides are TGTGCCAGCTCGAGGGGGACATTCGTCGAGCAGTACTTC. The whole variable domain, remainder taken from reference TRBV11-3 and TRBJ2-7, is EAGVVQSPRYKIIEKKQPVAFWCNPISGHNTLYWYLQNLGQGPELLIRYENEEAVDDSQLPKDRFSAERLKGVDSTLKIQPAELGDSAVYLCASSRGTFVEQYFGPGTRLTVT.

This chain joins TRBV27 and TRBJ2-1; D gene ambiguous. This CDR3 is 14 amino acids long. CDR1 is MNHEY, CDR2 SMNVEV, per germline (reference sequence). Trimming took off 3 bases at V and 0 bases at J, with 6 bases between the two ends. The CDR3 protein is CASSLGASYNEQFF. The CDR3 nucleotides are TGTGCCAGCAGTTTGGGCGCCTCCTACAATGAGCAGTTCTTC.

The chain has TRBV18 and TRBJ1-1, with TRBD1 matching over 7 bases. The germline V gene encodes CDR1 KGHSH and CDR2 LQKENI. This CDR3 has 17 residues. Trimming took 3 bases from V and 0 from J; bases not matched to a gene: 10. The CDR3 DNA sequence: TGTGCCAGCTCACCGCCAGGGACAGCTATAGTGAACACTGAAGCTTTCTTT. As protein: CASSPPGTAIVNTEAFF.

The J gene is TRBJ2-7, the V gene TRBV3-1 (or the pseudogene TRBV3-2); 8 bases fit TRBD2. Germline CDR1 is LGHDT and CDR2 is YNNKEL (reference sequence). The CDR3 length is 17 residues. The V gene end was trimmed by 3 bases and the J gene end by 3 bases; junction bases not matched to a gene: 13. CDR3 sequence: CASSQSVFGTSGYEQYF. CDR3 in DNA: TGTGCCAGCAGCCAGTCGGTCTTCGGTACTAGCGGCTACGAGCAGTACTTC.

The rearrangement links TRBV21-1 to TRBJ2-7; TRBD1, the D gene given by the table, was not confirmed from the DNA. TRBV21-1 corresponds to a pseudogene. This CDR3 has 15 residues. CDR3 sequence: CASSPRLRNFYEQYF. Written as DNA, the CDR3 is TGTGCCAGCAGCCCCAGGCTTCGGAACTTCTACGAGCAGTACTTC.

V is TRBV7-3 and J is TRBJ2-6, with D uncertain. V lost 2 bases and J 2 bases, leaving 1 base between the germline ends. Germline V lookup: CDR1 SGHTA, CDR2 FQGTGA. This CDR3 is built from 13 residues. The CDR3 here is CASSLAGANVLTF. The CDR3 coding sequence is TGTGCCAGCAGCTTAGCTGGGGCCAACGTCCTGACTTTC.

V and J are TRBV20-1 and TRBJ2-1; D possibly matches TRBD1 or TRBD2 (6 bases each). Germline CDR1 is DFQATT and CDR2 is SNEGSKA (reference sequence). This CDR3 has 11 residues. V shed 3 bases and J shed 8 bases, with 8 bases lying between them. This CDR3 reads CSAREGDEQFF. Here the CDR3 DNA reads TGCAGTGCTAGGGAGGGGGATGAGCAGTTCTTC.

V usage is TRBV28 and J usage is TRBJ2-5; D is uncertain. V was cut by 5 bases and J by 5 bases, with 12 bases left in between. CDR3 length equals 13 residues. Per germline, CDR1 MDHEN and CDR2 SYDVKM. The CDR3 DNA is TGTGCCAGCAGTGAGAGTAGGGCCGAGACCCAGTACTTC. Protein product: CASSESRAETQYF.

J is TRBJ1-2 and V is TRBV19, with a possible D match to TRBD1 (6 bases). The CDR3 has 13 residues. Germline lookup yields CDR1 LNHDA and CDR2 SQIVND (reference sequence). V dropped 4 bases and J dropped 3 bases, with 9 bases sitting between them. CDR3 amino acids: CASSTTGDYGYTF. The CDR3 DNA reads as TGTGCCAGTAGTACGACAGGAGACTATGGCTACACCTTC.

The V and J genes are TRBV9 and TRBJ1-3, with a tentative D call TRBD1 (5 bases). The V gene lost 7 bases and the J gene lost 3 bases, with 17 bases spanning the gap. CDR1 SGDLS and CDR2 YYNGEE come from the germline V gene. The CDR3 covers 15 residues. The CDR3 DNA sequence: TGTGCCAGCCGCGGCGCAGGGAGGAATGGAAACACCATATATTTT. Its protein product is CASRGAGRNGNTIYF.

The chain combines TRBV30 with TRBJ1-4; no definite D call. V lost 8 bases and J 3 bases, leaving 10 bases between the germline ends. The CDR3 loop spans 12 amino acids. The V gene's germline CDR1 is GTSNPN and CDR2 SVGIG (reference sequence). DNA for the CDR3: TGTGCCCTTCGGAGCCCTAATGAAAAACTGTTTTTT. As protein: CALRSPNEKLFF.

The CDR3 coding sequence is TGTGCCAGCAGCCTGGCTAACGAGGACGAGCAGTACTTC. Amino acids: CASSLANEDEQYF. The genes are TRBV5-4 and TRBJ2-7; no reliable D call. V was cut by 4 bases and J by 5 bases, with 13 bases left in between. Germline CDR1 is SGHNT and CDR2 is YYREEE (reference sequence). This CDR3 has 13 residues.

This clone was found once. V gene TRBV5-5 combines with J gene TRBJ1-1; D remains unclear. The CDR3 sequence is 14 residues long. Germline CDR1 reads SGHKS; CDR2 reads YYEKEE (reference sequence). Trimming took 0 bases from V and 0 from J, leaving 6 bases between them. In DNA, the CDR3 is TGTGCCAGCAGCTTGGGGCCTGTGAACACTGAAGCTTTCTTT. It translates to CASSLGPVNTEAFF. The full variable domain, in which reference TRBV5-5 and TRBJ1-1 provide the parts outside the CDR3, is DAGVTQSPTHLIKTRGQQVTLRCSPISGHKSVSWYQQVLGQGPQFIFQYYEKEERGRGNFPDRFSARQFPNYSSELNVNALLLGDSALYLCASSLGPVNTEAFFGQGTRLTVV.

V is TRBV6-2 or TRBV6-3 and J is TRBJ2-7, with unresolved D. Trimming left V 5 bases short and J 4 bases short, with 9 bases between. In germline, CDR1 is MNHEY, CDR2 SVGEGT. The CDR3 covers 12 residues. The DNA for the CDR3 is TGTGCCAGCAGTGCCCCAGCATACGAGCAGTACTTC. As protein: CASSAPAYEQYF.

The V call is TRBV6-5, the J call TRBJ2-7; TRBD1 matches 9 bases. Germline V lookup: CDR1 MNHEY, CDR2 SVGAGI. Losses at the gene ends were 6 bases for V and 2 bases for J; bases not matched to a gene: 8. The length of the CDR3 is 15 residues. CDR3 protein: CASRWTGTGTYEQYF. DNA for the CDR3: TGTGCCAGCAGATGGACCGGGACAGGGACCTACGAGCAGTACTTC.

This clone appeared once. The chain uses TRBV5-4 and TRBJ2-5; TRBD1 might be the D (6 bases). V was shortened by 6 bases and J by 1 base, with 19 bases between the two germline ends. Germline values: CDR1 SGHNT, CDR2 YYREEE (reference sequence). The CDR3 contains 16 residues. Here the CDR3 reads CASTKKTNRVQETQYF. In DNA form, the CDR3 reads TGTGCCAGCACTAAAAAGACCAACAGGGTCCAAGAGACCCAGTACTTC.

The chain is built from TRBV30 and TRBJ2-7; no clear D gene. The CDR3 totals 12 residues. V lost 5 bases, J lost 0 bases, and 8 bases lay in between. Germline values: CDR1 GTSNPN, CDR2 SVGIG (reference sequence). The CDR3 DNA reads as TGTGCCTGGGCCGGGTCCTCCTACGAGCAGTACTTC. Translation: CAWAGSSYEQYF.